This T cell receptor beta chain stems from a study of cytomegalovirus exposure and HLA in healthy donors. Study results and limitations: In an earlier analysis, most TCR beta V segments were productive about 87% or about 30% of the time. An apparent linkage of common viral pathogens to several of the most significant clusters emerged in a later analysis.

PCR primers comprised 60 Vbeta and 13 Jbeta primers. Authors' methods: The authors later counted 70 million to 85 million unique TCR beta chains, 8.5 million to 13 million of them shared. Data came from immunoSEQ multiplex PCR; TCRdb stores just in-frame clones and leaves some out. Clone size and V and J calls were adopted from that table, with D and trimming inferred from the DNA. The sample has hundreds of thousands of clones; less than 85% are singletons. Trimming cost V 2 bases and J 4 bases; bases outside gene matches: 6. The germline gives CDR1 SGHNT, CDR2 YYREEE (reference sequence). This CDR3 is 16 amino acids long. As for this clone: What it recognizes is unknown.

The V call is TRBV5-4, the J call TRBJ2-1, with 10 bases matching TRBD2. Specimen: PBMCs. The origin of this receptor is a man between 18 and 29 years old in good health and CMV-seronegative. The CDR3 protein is CASSFSSGSIYNEQFF. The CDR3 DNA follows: TGTGCCAGCAGCTTTTCTAGCGGGAGCATTTACAATGAGCAGTTCTTC. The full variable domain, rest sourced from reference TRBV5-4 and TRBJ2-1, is ETGVTQSPTHLIKTRGQQVTLRCSSQSGHNTVSWYQQALGQGPQFIFQYYREEENGRGNFPPRFSGLQFPNYSSELNVNALELDDSALYLCASSFSSGSIYNEQFFGPGTRLTVL.